Below, 22 T cell receptor beta chains from the same sample are listed, as sequenced in a study of T cell responses to AZD1222 COVID-19 vaccine. Measured with immunoSEQ multiplex PCR; TCRdb has only the in-frame clones, and not every one. The profile shows roughly 66,000 clones, around 89% of them singletons. The specimen was peripheral blood, collected 28 days after the second dose of the MenACWY control vaccine. The origin of the receptors is an adult who received the MenACWY meningococcal vaccine as a control.

The CDR3 region has the DNA TGTGCCAGCTCACCACTCTCGAGTTCAGGCTACGAGCAGTACTTC. This gives the protein CASSPLSSSGYEQYF. V and J are TRBV18 and TRBJ2-7; no clear D gene. V lost 1 base to trimming and J lost 3 bases, with 13 bases between them. CDR1 and CDR2 from the germline V gene are KGHSH and LQKENI. The CDR3 sequence is 15 residues long.

This clone came up a few times. This rearrangement joins TRBV7-2 to TRBJ2-3; TRBD2 agrees at 14 bases. CDR1 SGHTA and CDR2 FQGNSA come from the germline V gene. CDR3 length: 16 residues. With V trimmed by 1 base and J by 5 bases, 2 bases remained unmatched. DNA for the CDR3: TGTGCCAGCAGCTTAGTAGGACTAGCGGGGGGAGATACGCAGTATTTT. Protein product: CASSLVGLAGGDTQYF.

This clone was counted only a few times. The CDR3 DNA reads TGCGCCAGCAGCCTAGGGATTTCAACAACTTTCTTT. Its translation: CASSLGISTTFF. The V call is TRBV4-1, the J call TRBJ1-1; D remains ambiguous. This CDR3 is 12 amino acids long. Trimming shortened V by 4 bases and J by 12 bases, and 15 bases separated the two germline ends. Germline V lookup: CDR1 MGHRA, CDR2 YSYEKL.

V usage is TRBV12-2 and J usage is TRBJ2-7; the D call of TRBD2 is as the table states it, not checked on the DNA. TRBV12-2 is a recognized pseudogene. The CDR3 length is 15 residues. The CDR3 DNA reads TGTGCAAGTCGCTCTAGACTAGCGGTTCCCTACGAGCAGTACTTC. It specifies CASRSRLAVPYEQYF.

The CDR3 spells CASRTSGSSETQYF. CDR3 coding DNA: TGTGCCAGCAGAACTAGCGGGAGTTCGGAGACCCAGTACTTC. This chain links TRBV2 with TRBJ2-5; 11 bases match TRBD2. V trimming: 6 bases; J trimming: 5 bases; junction bases outside the gene matches: 5. Germline V gene lookup returns CDR1 SNHLY and CDR2 FYNNEI. The CDR3 runs to 14 residues.

The J gene is TRBJ2-5, the V gene TRBV19; D is undetermined. Germline V lookup: CDR1 LNHDA, CDR2 SQIVND (reference sequence). The CDR3 extends over 13 amino acids. V was clipped by 6 bases and J by 2 bases, with 10 bases between them. The DNA of the CDR3 is TGTGCCAGTAGCCGGAGCCAGCAAGAGACCCAGTACTTC. This codes for CASSRSQQETQYF.

CDR3 region: CASSQDFTGTYEQYF. CDR3 DNA sequence: TGTGCCAGCAGCCAAGATTTTACAGGCACCTACGAGCAGTACTTC. V is TRBV3-1 (or the pseudogene TRBV3-2) and J is TRBJ2-7; the D gene is possibly TRBD1 (5 bases). The CDR3 spans 15 residues. Between the trimmed V and J ends, which lost 0 bases and 2 bases, there was a span of 11 bases. Per germline, CDR1 LGHDT and CDR2 YNNKEL (reference sequence).

This chain connects TRBV4-3 to TRBJ1-2; D is perhaps TRBD1 (5 bases). Germline V gene data show CDR1 as LGHNA and CDR2 as YSLEER. The germline V and J ends were trimmed by 6 bases and 3 bases, with 14 bases remaining between them. The CDR3 contains 14 residues. CDR3 sequence (DNA): TGCGCCAGCAGTGATGGGGCGGGCGACTATGGCTACACCTTC. This gives the protein CASSDGAGDYGYTF.

The chain links TRBV2 to TRBJ1-3; D unclear. Germline CDR1 is SNHLY and CDR2 is FYNNEI. The ends were cut back, 9 bases at V and 0 bases at J, with 9 bases in the middle. CDR3 length equals 13 residues. Here the CDR3 reads CASMRSSGNTIYF. The CDR3 DNA reads TGTGCCAGTATGCGGAGCTCTGGAAACACCATATATTTT.

The V and J genes are TRBV27 and TRBJ1-3, with TRBD1 matching 12 bases. The V and J ends lost 5 bases and 5 bases, in that order; junction bases with no gene match: 4. CDR1 is MNHEY and CDR2 is SMNVEV in the germline V gene (reference sequence). The CDR3 runs to 15 residues. CDR3 loop: CASSPGTGGRNTIYF. Here the CDR3 DNA reads TGTGCCAGCAGTCCCGGGACAGGGGGCAGAAACACCATATATTTT.

V is TRBV2 and J is TRBJ2-3, with D uncertain. Germline V gene sequence: CDR1 SNHLY, CDR2 FYNNEI. The CDR3 extends over 14 amino acids. Deletions cut 6 bases from V and 8 bases from J, with 18 bases between. Written as DNA, the CDR3 is TGTGCCAGCAGGCCCCCGGGTCTTTGGGTTACGCAGTATTTT. Translated, it gives CASRPPGLWVTQYF. Full variable domain (missing parts from reference TRBV2 and TRBJ2-3): EPEVTQTPSHQVTQMGQEVILRCVPISNHLYFYWYRQILGQKVEFLVSFYNNEISEKSEIFDDQFSVERPDGSNFTLKIRSTKLEDSAMYFCASRPPGLWVTQYFGPGTRLTVL.

This chain joins TRBV7-9 and TRBJ1-6; possibly TRBD1 for D (5 bases). The CDR3 spans 15 residues. Germline lookup yields CDR1 SEHNR and CDR2 FQNEAQ (reference sequence). Trimming took off 5 bases at V and 9 bases at J, with 17 bases between the two ends. The CDR3 protein is CASSAGRGSLSPLHF. CDR3 DNA sequence: TGTGCCAGCAGCGCAGGGAGAGGGTCGCTTTCACCCCTCCACTTT.

The chain combines TRBV29-1 with TRBJ1-1; 7 bases are shared with TRBD1. In germline, CDR1 is SQVTM, CDR2 ANQGSEA. The CDR3 loop spans 13 amino acids. V gave up 8 bases and J gave up 5 bases; unmatched junction bases: 11. CDR3 nucleotide sequence: TGCAGCCTACAGGGGCAGGGTGGGACTGAAGCTTTCTTT. Its protein product is CSLQGQGGTEAFF.

This chain uses TRBV11-2 with TRBJ1-6; TRBD1 matches 8 bases. The CDR3 spans 16 residues. V lost 0 bases to trimming and J lost 7 bases; unmatched junction nucleotides: 5. The germline CDR1 and CDR2 sequences are SGHAT and FQNNGV. The DNA of the CDR3 is TGTGCCAGCAGCTTAGAAGGGACAGGAAACAATTCACCCCTCCACTTT. Amino acid sequence: CASSLEGTGNNSPLHF.

The rearrangement links TRBV19 to TRBJ2-6; D ambiguous. Between the trimmed V and J ends, which lost 5 bases and 4 bases, there was a span of 9 bases. Germline CDR1 reads LNHDA; CDR2 reads SQIVND (reference sequence). CDR3 size: 14 residues. CDR3 sequence reads: CASSLGSGANVLTF. In DNA form, the CDR3 reads TGTGCCAGTAGTCTGGGATCCGGGGCCAACGTCCTGACTTTC.

The V and J genes are TRBV10-3 and TRBJ2-1; no clear D. The CDR3 spans 12 residues. Looked up from germline, CDR1 is ENHRY and CDR2 is SYGVKD. Trimming cost V 5 bases and J 3 bases, with 5 bases left between them. The CDR3 sequence is CAISRIYNEQFF. Written as DNA, the CDR3 is TGTGCCATCAGTCGCATCTACAATGAGCAGTTCTTC.

The rearrangement joins TRBV28 to TRBJ1-6; the D gene is possibly TRBD1 (6 bases). Trimming removed 3 bases at V and 9 bases at J, with 15 bases between. The V gene's germline CDR1 is MDHEN and CDR2 SYDVKM. The CDR3 totals 15 residues. The chain's CDR3 is CASSLVGQGFSPLHF. The CDR3 nucleotides read TGTGCCAGCAGTTTGGTTGGGCAGGGGTTTTCACCCCTCCACTTT.

The rearrangement uses TRBV24-1 and TRBJ1-2; D is unresolved. Germline V gene lookup returns CDR1 KGHDR and CDR2 SFDVKD. The CDR3 runs 11 residues. V was trimmed by 4 bases and J by 10 bases, leaving 9 bases between them. The CDR3 loop reads CATSEAGHYTF. CDR3 sequence (DNA): TGTGCCACCAGTGAAGCCGGCCACTACACCTTC.

The genes are TRBV5-5 and TRBJ2-1; 8 bases are shared with TRBD1. With 2 bases clipped from V and 7 bases from J, the junction kept 5 bases outside the gene matches. The CDR3 spans 14 residues. Germline V gene lookup returns CDR1 SGHKS and CDR2 YYEKEE (reference sequence). The CDR3 sequence is CASSLGQGRNEQFF. The CDR3 region has the DNA TGTGCCAGCAGCTTAGGACAGGGAAGGAATGAGCAGTTCTTC. The full variable domain, completed using reference TRBV5-5 and TRBJ2-1, is DAGVTQSPTHLIKTRGQQVTLRCSPISGHKSVSWYQQVLGQGPQFIFQYYEKEERGRGNFPDRFSARQFPNYSSELNVNALLLGDSALYLCASSLGQGRNEQFFGPGTRLTVL.

The chain employs TRBV4-3 and TRBJ2-5; tentatively, D is TRBD2 (5 bases). V lost 1 base and J 4 bases, leaving 13 bases between the germline ends. Germline V gene data show CDR1 as LGHNA and CDR2 as YSLEER. The CDR3 sequence is 15 residues long. DNA of the CDR3: TGCGCCAGCAGCCAAGCCCCGGGGATTGGAGAGACCCAGTACTTC. As protein: CASSQAPGIGETQYF.

The chain uses TRBV7-2 and TRBJ2-7; tentatively, D is TRBD1 or TRBD2 (6 bases each). The CDR3 totals 16 residues. Trimming took 5 bases from V and 4 from J, leaving 21 bases between them. Germline CDR1 reads SGHTA; CDR2 reads FQGNSA. Written as DNA, the CDR3 is TGTGCCAGCAGCCCCCAGGGGCGGGGTTTGGAATACGAGCAGTACTTC. As protein: CASSPQGRGLEYEQYF.

The CDR3, as DNA: TGTGCCATCAGTGAGTACGGCAGGCCTAACTATGGCTACACCTTC. Translating gives CAISEYGRPNYGYTF. The rearrangement joins TRBV10-3 to TRBJ1-2; no definite D call. CDR3 size: 15 residues. Germline V gene lookup returns CDR1 ENHRY and CDR2 SYGVKD. The V gene lost 1 base and the J gene lost 0 bases, with 9 bases spanning the gap.